The 17 T cell receptor beta chains reported below all come from one sample, sequenced in a study of T cell responses to AZD1222 COVID-19 vaccine. Sequenced by immunoSEQ multiplex PCR; TCRdb stores in-frame clones only, minus some. Of about 200,000 clones detected, almost 90% appear once; the ten largest clones hold 7.5% to 9.5%. The sequencing used peripheral blood, collected on day 0 of AZD1222 vaccination. These receptors came from an adult in good health.

The chain employs TRBV29-1 and TRBJ1-1, with a possible D match to TRBD1 (5 bases). The V and J ends lost 4 bases and 5 bases respectively, with 17 bases between them. This CDR3 has 14 residues. Germline V CDR1 and CDR2: SQVTM, ANQGSEA. The DNA for the CDR3 is TGCAGCGTTGGCGGAGGGGCAAGGACTACTGAAGCTTTCTTT. This codes for CSVGGGARTTEAFF.

The rearrangement joins TRBV6-5 to TRBJ1-1; D remains ambiguous. The CDR3 consists of 14 residues. CDR1 MNHEY and CDR2 SVGAGI come from the germline V gene. The germline V and J ends were trimmed by 6 bases and 5 bases, with 16 bases remaining between them. The CDR3 DNA sequence: TGTGCCAGCAGCCGGGTCCACGGAAGGACTGAAGCTTTCTTT. Translation: CASSRVHGRTEAFF.

This chain joins TRBV10-2 and TRBJ2-3; D remains ambiguous. CDR1 is WSHSY and CDR2 is SAAADI in the germline V gene. V was pared by 7 bases and J by 0 bases, with 11 bases between. The CDR3 is 14 residues long. The CDR3, as DNA: TGCGCCAGCAAACTGAGCCTCAGCACAGATACGCAGTATTTT. The encoded protein is CASKLSLSTDTQYF.

This clone was seen more than once but under ten times. The chain has TRBV15 and TRBJ1-1; D is unclear. CDR3 size: 15 residues. Germline V gives CDR1 LNHNV, CDR2 YYDKDF (reference sequence). V was clipped by 1 base and J by 3 bases, with 12 bases between them. This chain's CDR3 is CATSRAGGWDTEAFF. The CDR3 DNA is TGTGCCACCAGCAGAGCGGGTGGGTGGGACACTGAAGCTTTCTTT.

This clone appeared once. The chain carries TRBV9 and TRBJ1-1, with D unresolved. Trimming pared 4 bases from V and 4 bases from J, leaving 14 bases between. The CDR3 consists of 14 residues. Germline V gene sequence: CDR1 SGDLS, CDR2 YYNGEE. The CDR3 loop is CASSPEGGLTEAFF. CDR3 DNA sequence: TGTGCCAGCAGCCCAGAAGGAGGGCTCACTGAAGCTTTCTTT.

The table lists this clone with a count of one. The chain joins TRBV11-2 to TRBJ2-3; weak D call: TRBD2 (5 bases). V lost 1 base to trimming and J lost 2 bases, with 10 bases between them. The CDR3 extends over 15 amino acids. Germline V gives CDR1 SGHAT, CDR2 FQNNGV. The CDR3 protein is CASSLGVALTDTQYF. In DNA form, the CDR3 reads TGTGCCAGCAGCTTAGGTGTAGCGCTCACAGATACGCAGTATTTT.

The chain is built from TRBV11-2 and TRBJ2-1; possibly TRBD2 for D (5 bases). The V end was cut by 8 bases, the J end by 8 bases, with 25 bases between. This CDR3 has 16 amino acids. CDR1 is SGHAT, CDR2 FQNNGV, per germline. CDR3 amino acids: CASGSSGSRMVDEQFF. CDR3 DNA sequence: TGTGCCAGCGGCTCGTCGGGGTCCCGGATGGTCGATGAGCAGTTCTTC.

This clone came up once. The V and J genes are TRBV19 and TRBJ2-5, with 7 positions matching TRBD1. J was trimmed by 2 bases and V by 4 bases; bases with no gene match: 4. CDR1 and CDR2 from the germline V gene are LNHDA and SQIVND (reference sequence). The CDR3 is made up of 14 amino acids. CDR3 residues: CASSTTGLQETQYF. CDR3 nucleotide sequence: TGTGCCAGTAGTACGACAGGGCTTCAAGAGACCCAGTACTTC.

This rearrangement joins TRBV5-1 to TRBJ2-2, with D perhaps TRBD2 (6 bases). The germline CDR1 and CDR2 sequences are SGHRS and YFSETQ. CDR3 length: 16 residues. Trimming removed 2 bases from V and 3 bases from J, with 14 bases in between. CDR3 sequence: CASSFAGNSDTGELFF. The DNA for the CDR3 is TGCGCCAGCAGCTTCGCGGGGAACTCCGACACCGGGGAGCTGTTTTTT.

The V gene is TRBV19, the J gene TRBJ1-2; D gene unclear. This CDR3 has 14 residues. CDR1 is LNHDA and CDR2 is SQIVND in the germline V gene (reference sequence). The V end was cut by 7 bases, the J end by 4 bases, with 16 bases between. CDR3 residues: CASMAPGQVYGYTF. The CDR3 DNA reads as TGTGCCAGTATGGCCCCTGGGCAGGTCTATGGCTACACCTTC.

The gene calls are TRBV3-1 (or the pseudogene TRBV3-2) and TRBJ1-6; the D is unclear. V was pared by 3 bases and J by 10 bases, with 10 bases between. This CDR3 has 13 residues. Germline V lookup: CDR1 LGHDT, CDR2 YNNKEL (reference sequence). CDR3 residues: CASSQDWESPLHF. CDR3 DNA: TGTGCCAGCAGCCAGGACTGGGAATCACCCCTCCACTTT.

This clone appeared a single time. The V gene is TRBV30, the J gene TRBJ1-1; D perhaps matches TRBD1 (5 bases). The V gene lost 5 bases and the J gene lost 1 base, with 8 bases spanning the gap. Germline CDR1 and CDR2: GTSNPN and SVGIG (reference sequence). CDR3 length: 12 residues. CDR3 amino acids: CAWGQENTEAFF. The CDR3 nucleotides read TGTGCCTGGGGACAAGAGAACACTGAAGCTTTCTTT.

This clone has more than one count but fewer than ten. V gene TRBV5-4 combines with J gene TRBJ1-1, with TRBD1 matching over 12 bases. The CDR3 has 16 amino acids. Germline V gene lookup returns CDR1 SGHNT and CDR2 YYREEE (reference sequence). Trimming removed 3 bases from V and 4 bases from J; junction bases left unmatched: 7. The CDR3 protein is CASSYGTGGFGTEAFF. In DNA form, the CDR3 reads TGTGCCAGCAGCTATGGGACAGGGGGCTTCGGCACTGAAGCTTTCTTT. The entire variable domain, with the rest obtained from reference TRBV5-4 and TRBJ1-1, is as follows: ETGVTQSPTHLIKTRGQQVTLRCSSQSGHNTVSWYQQALGQGPQFIFQYYREEENGRGNFPPRFSGLQFPNYSSELNVNALELDDSALYLCASSYGTGGFGTEAFFGQGTRLTVV.

The chain uses TRBV7-2 and TRBJ1-2; D is possibly TRBD1 (6 bases). Germline V lookup: CDR1 SGHTA, CDR2 FQGNSA. This CDR3 contains 16 residues. V was pared by 2 bases and J by 2 bases, with 15 bases between. This CDR3 is CASSLLPGGANYGYTF. In nucleotides, the CDR3 is TGTGCCAGCAGCTTACTCCCCGGGGGCGCGAACTATGGCTACACCTTC.

The chain is built from TRBV7-3 and TRBJ2-5, with 11 bases identical to TRBD2. This CDR3 is built from 15 residues. In germline, CDR1 is SGHTA, CDR2 FQGTGA. V shed 1 base and J 5 bases; nucleotides not matched to a gene: 3. CDR3: CASSLSLAGGETQYF. The CDR3 region has the DNA TGTGCCAGCAGCTTAAGCCTAGCGGGGGGTGAGACCCAGTACTTC.

The chain couples TRBV19 to TRBJ2-2, with D unclear. Germline V lookup: CDR1 LNHDA, CDR2 SQIVND (reference sequence). Trimming stripped 2 bases from V and 7 bases from J, with 11 bases between. The CDR3 runs to 14 residues. Here the CDR3 reads CASSIRGADGELFF. CDR3 coding DNA: TGTGCCAGTAGTATAAGAGGTGCTGACGGGGAGCTGTTTTTT.

This rearrangement joins TRBV28 to TRBJ2-1, with 11 bases matching TRBD2. The CDR3 spans 15 residues. Germline CDR1 MDHEN, CDR2 SYDVKM. V was clipped by 7 bases and J by 9 bases; unmatched bases: 11. Here the CDR3 reads CASNPLAGVSVEQFF. The CDR3 bases are TGTGCCAGCAACCCACTAGCGGGGGTGTCGGTTGAGCAGTTCTTC.